Listed below are T cell receptor beta chains from one sample, sequenced in a study of blood T cell repertoires in COVID-19. Only in-frame clones appear in the TCRdb table, and some are missing; sequencing was by immunoSEQ multiplex PCR. The sample lists some 300,000 clones, roughly 90% occurring once. Sequencing was carried out using peripheral blood. The receptors were sampled from a middle-aged woman with COVID-19, enrolled during active disease. Each CDR3 is given with its conserved first and last residue. The D gene is left open where the match is weak. The size field is filled for only some rows; it gives once, few, many or a size class.

v_call,d_call,j_call,clone_size,cdr3_nt,cdr3_aa
TRBV10-3,TRBD1,TRBJ2-1,-,TGTGCCATCACCTCGGACAGGGCGGGCAATGAGCAGTTCTTC,CAITSDRAGNEQFF
TRBV18,-,TRBJ1-3,-,TGTGCCAGCTCACCCCTACAGGGTTCTGGAAACACCATATATTTT,CASSPLQGSGNTIYF
TRBV7-2,-,TRBJ2-5,-,TGTGCCAGCAGCTTAATCCCTCAAGAGACCCAGTACTTC,CASSLIPQETQYF
TRBV12-3/TRBV12-4,-,TRBJ1-1,-,TGTGCCTCGGGGGGCGTCGCTGAAGCTTTCTTT,CASGGVAEAFF
TRBV5-1,-,TRBJ1-1,-,TGCGCCAGCAGCTTCTGGGGGGAAGACGAAGCTTTCTTT,CASSFWGEDEAFF
TRBV7-9,TRBD2,TRBJ2-3,-,TGTGCCAGCAGCTCCGGACTAGCGGGAGGGGATACGCAGTATTTT,CASSSGLAGGDTQYF
TRBV7-2,TRBD2,TRBJ2-7,-,TGTGCCAGCAGCGTGGATAGCGGGAGCTCCTACGAGCAGTACTTC,CASSVDSGSSYEQYF
TRBV19,-,TRBJ1-5,few,TGTGCCAGTAGTATTGCGAGTAGCAATCAGCCCCAGCATTTT,CASSIASSNQPQHF
TRBV4-1,-,TRBJ2-2,-,TGCGCCAGCAGCCAGAGCAGGGTACCCGGGGAGCTGTTTTTT,CASSQSRVPGELFF
TRBV11-2,TRBD1,TRBJ2-1,-,TGTGCCAGCAGCACGGAGACAGGGTATTTGGATGAGCAGTTCTTC,CASSTETGYLDEQFF
TRBV6-5,-,TRBJ2-7,-,TGTGCCAGCACCCCTGGGCAGGGCTACGAGCAGTACTTC,CASTPGQGYEQYF
TRBV2,-,TRBJ1-2,few,TGTGCCAGCCAGGGTGGTTTGGGCTACACCTTC,CASQGGLGYTF
TRBV28,TRBD1,TRBJ2-7,-,TGTGCCATCCGTAAGGGGGCCTCCTACGAGCAGTACTTC,CAIRKGASYEQYF
TRBV5-6,-,TRBJ1-2,-,TGTGCCAGCAGCATCACAGGGATCTATGGCTACACCTTC,CASSITGIYGYTF
TRBV5-1,-,TRBJ1-3,-,TGCGCCAGCAGCCCGGGGCAGGGGTATAACACCATATATTTT,CASSPGQGYNTIYF
TRBV19,TRBD2,TRBJ2-7,-,TGTGCCAGTAGTATAGATCTATCACTAGCGGGAGTAAGTGGGGCTTACGAGCAGTACTTC,CASSIDLSLAGVSGAYEQYF
TRBV7-2,TRBD1,TRBJ1-2,-,TGTGCCAGCAGTCCCAGGGGGCGCGGAGGCTACACCTTC,CASSPRGRGGYTF
TRBV7-8,-,TRBJ2-1,-,TGTGCCAGCACCCGAGCGACTAACTTAGAGCAGTTCTTC,CASTRATNLEQFF
TRBV11-3,TRBD2,TRBJ2-1,-,TGTGCCAGCAGCTCTGGACTAGGGGCCTACAATGAGCAGTTCTTC,CASSSGLGAYNEQFF
TRBV5-1,-,TRBJ1-1,-,TGCGCCAGCAGTTCGACAGGGAACACTGAAGCTTTCTTT,CASSSTGNTEAFF
TRBV11-3,-,TRBJ1-2,-,TGTGCCAGCAGCCCCCGGGGGGGGCGCGGGATCGTCCGAGGTGGCTACACCTTC,CASSPRGGRGIVRGGYTF
TRBV7-2,-,TRBJ1-1,-,TGTGCCAGCAGCTTCCGCCCTGAGATTGAAGCTTTCTTT,CASSFRPEIEAFF
TRBV7-2,TRBD1,TRBJ1-5,-,TGTGCCAGCAGCTGGAGGACAGGGACCGATGGCAATCAGCCCCAGCATTTT,CASSWRTGTDGNQPQHF
TRBV9,-,TRBJ1-1,-,TGTGCCAGCAGCGTCAGGGGTGAGGACACTGAAGCTTTCTTT,CASSVRGEDTEAFF
TRBV30,-,TRBJ2-1,-,TGTGCCTGGAGTAACAGGCGGCCCTCCCGGGTCGAGCAGTTCTTC,CAWSNRRPSRVEQFF
TRBV6-2/TRBV6-3,-,TRBJ1-1,once,TGTGCCAGCAGTGGACAGCCGAACACTGAAGCTTTCTTT,CASSGQPNTEAFF
TRBV5-1,TRBD1,TRBJ2-2,-,TGCGCCAGCAGGGGGACAGGGTCCAACACCGGGGAGCTGTTTTTT,CASRGTGSNTGELFF
TRBV9,-,TRBJ1-2,-,TGTGCCAGCAGCCGACGGGGATTGGACTATGGCTACACCTTC,CASSRRGLDYGYTF
TRBV30,-,TRBJ2-2,-,TGTGCCTGGAGTGTAACCAGGCCCGGGGAGCTGTTTTTT,CAWSVTRPGELFF
TRBV7-9,TRBD2,TRBJ2-5,-,TGTGCCAGCAGCTTTGGACTAGCGGGAGGAGAGACCCAGTACTTC,CASSFGLAGGETQYF
TRBV27,TRBD1,TRBJ1-1,-,TGTGCCAGCAGAGTTACAGGGGACGCCCCTGAAGCTTTCTTT,CASRVTGDAPEAFF
TRBV27,-,TRBJ1-5,-,TGTGCCAGCAGTGACAGCTATAGCAATCAGCCCCAGCATTTT,CASSDSYSNQPQHF
TRBV29-1,TRBD1,TRBJ2-5,-,TGCAGCGCACGGGACAGGGGGCGGCAAGAGACCCAGTACTTC,CSARDRGRQETQYF
TRBV15,TRBD1,TRBJ1-2,-,TGTGCCACCAGCAGAGATCCCGGGACAGGGGAAGGTGGCTACACCTTC,CATSRDPGTGEGGYTF
TRBV6-6,-,TRBJ1-4,-,TGTGCCAGCAGTTACCGAGGCACTAATGAAAAACTGTTTTTT,CASSYRGTNEKLFF
TRBV18,-,TRBJ2-3,-,TGTGCCAGCTCACCAGCCCAGGTCCACACAGATACGCAGTATTTT,CASSPAQVHTDTQYF
TRBV5-1,TRBD2,TRBJ2-1,-,TGCGCCAGCAGCTGGAACCCGGGACTAGCGGAAATCTCCTACAATGAGCAGTTCTTC,CASSWNPGLAEISYNEQFF
TRBV7-2,TRBD1,TRBJ1-6,-,TGTGCCAGCAGCTCACGGGACAGGGGTTCCTATAATTCACCCCTCCACTTT,CASSSRDRGSYNSPLHF
TRBV18,TRBD2,TRBJ2-7,-,TGTGCCAGCTCACCTGCCAGACTAGCGGAGACCTACGAGCAGTACTTC,CASSPARLAETYEQYF